Listed below are T cell receptor beta chains from one sample, sequenced in a study of T cell repertoires in cytomegalovirus infection. One entry per CDR3 protein, called by TCRdb with MiXCR from the reads. The repertoire holds about 740,000 distinct CDR3 sequences, about a third seen once, with 2.5% to 3.5% in the top ten. The sample taken for sequencing was PBMCs. The source is a human donor in good health (CMV status not recorded). Some clones in this sample may be carry-over from other donors' samples. The CDR3 runs from the conserved cysteine through the conserved F or W. The D gene is left open where the match is weak. Clone size is stated in some rows and not others, as once, few, many or a class when expanded.

abundance	v_gene	d_gene	j_gene	CDR3nt	CDR3aa
NA	TRBV27	NA	TRBJ2-7	TGTGCCAGCAGCAAAGGAGGGCCCTACGAGCAGTACTTC	CASSKGGPYEQYF
NA	TRBV2	TRBD2	TRBJ2-1	TGTGCCAGCAGTGAAGCGGGGGGGAGATACAATGAGCAGTTCTTC	CASSEAGGRYNEQFF
few	TRBV19	TRBD1	TRBJ1-6	TGTGCCAGTAGGCACAGGGGAGTTAATTCACCCCTCCACTTT	CASRHRGVNSPLHF
many	TRBV7-2	NA	TRBJ2-6	TGTGCCAGCAGCTCAGGACAGCCCTCCTCTGGGGCCAACGTCCTGACTTTC	CASSSGQPSSGANVLTF
NA	TRBV28	NA	TRBJ2-5	TGTGCCAGCAGTTTGCCCAACACCCGCCAAGAGACCCAGTACTTC	CASSLPNTRQETQYF
NA	TRBV20-1	NA	TRBJ2-7	TGCAGTGCTAGAGTGGGCGCGTTTAGCTCCTACGAGCAGTACTTC	CSARVGAFSSYEQYF
few	TRBV25-1	TRBD1	TRBJ2-7	TGTGCCAGCAGTGAATTCCCGGGACAGGGGGTTGAGCAGTACTTC	CASSEFPGQGVEQYF
NA	TRBV28	NA	TRBJ1-6	TGTGCCAGCAGTTTAAACGCGGTCCTCAATTCACCCCTCCACTTT	CASSLNAVLNSPLHF
few	TRBV11-3	TRBD2	TRBJ2-3	TGTGCCAGCAGCCGGACTAGCGGGAGGAACACAGATACGCAGTATTTT	CASSRTSGRNTDTQYF
NA	TRBV29-1	NA	TRBJ2-1	TGCAGCGTTGACGCGGACCGGGTGTACAATGAGCAGTTCTTC	CSVDADRVYNEQFF
NA	TRBV10-3	NA	TRBJ1-1	TGTGCCATCAGTGAGCGACGGGCAGGGTGGGTCGCTGAAGCTTTCTTT	CAISERRAGWVAEAFF
NA	TRBV7-9	NA	TRBJ1-1	TGTGCCAGCAGCTTAGGACTGGAAAGGGCTTTCTTT	CASSLGLERAFF
few	TRBV10-3	NA	TRBJ1-5	TGTGCCATCAGTGAGCAGCAGGGGACTCAGCCCCAGCATTTT	CAISEQQGTQPQHF
NA	TRBV28	TRBD2	TRBJ2-3	TGTGCCAGCAGTTTTGGGGCGGGGTTACTAGCGGAGGGGATGAGCACAGATACGCAGTATTTT	CASSFGAGLLAEGMSTDTQYF
NA	TRBV28	TRBD1	TRBJ2-7	TGTGCCAGCAGTTTAATTCGGGACAGGGGGAACGAGCAGTACTTC	CASSLIRDRGNEQYF
NA	TRBV28	NA	TRBJ2-7	TGTGCCAGCAGTTTTTCCCTCGGGTCCTACGAGCAGTACTTC	CASSFSLGSYEQYF
NA	TRBV6-6	TRBD1	TRBJ1-1	TGTGCCAGCAGTAAAGGGACAGGGCCATTCACTGAAGCTTTCTTT	CASSKGTGPFTEAFF
many	TRBV7-2	NA	TRBJ2-3	TGTGCCAGCAGCGACCCTGGTTGGGATCTAGCGTGGGGCACAGATACGCAGTATTTT	CASSDPGWDLAWGTDTQYF
many	TRBV7-2	NA	TRBJ1-1	TGTGCCAGCAGCACGGACAGATTGAACACTGAAGCTTTCTTT	CASSTDRLNTEAFF
NA	TRBV19	NA	TRBJ1-5	TGTGCCACCATGCAGGGGCCTAGCAATCAGCCCCAGCATTTT	CATMQGPSNQPQHF
NA	TRBV7-9	TRBD2	TRBJ2-7	TGTGCCAGCAGCTCCCGGACTAGCGGGATGTACGAGCAGTACTTC	CASSSRTSGMYEQYF
NA	TRBV27	NA	TRBJ1-1	TGTGCCAGCGGCTCGTTATTGGACGGTGAAGCTTTCTTT	CASGSLLDGEAFF
NA	TRBV6-2/TRBV6-3	NA	TRBJ1-6	TGTGCCAGCGTCGGGCGGCGTAATTCACCCCTCCACTTT	CASVGRRNSPLHF
few	TRBV12-3/TRBV12-4	NA	TRBJ2-7	TGTGCCAGCAGTTTCGAGCCAGGCGCCTCCTACGAGCAGTACTTC	CASSFEPGASYEQYF
NA	TRBV29-1	NA	TRBJ2-4	TGCAGCGTGGGAGGGACACCAAACATTCAGTACTTC	CSVGGTPNIQYF
NA	TRBV11-2	NA	TRBJ1-5	TGTGCCAGCAGCCCCGATCTGGGGCGGCCCAAGCATTTT	CASSPDLGRPKHF
NA	TRBV6-5	NA	TRBJ2-3	TGTGCCAGCAGTTTGGGATGGAGGTCGGGGAGCACAGATACGCAGTATTTT	CASSLGWRSGSTDTQYF
few	TRBV28	NA	TRBJ1-2	TGTGCCAGCAATCAGGTCTCTAACTATGGCTACACCTTC	CASNQVSNYGYTF
NA	TRBV18	NA	TRBJ2-2	TGTGCCAGCTCGCAAGGAGAAACCGGGGAGCTGTTTTTT	CASSQGETGELFF
once	TRBV29-1	NA	TRBJ2-3	TGCAGCGTTGAGTTGAGGGAAGTTGGGTATCCCGTTACAGATACGCAGTATTTT	CSVELREVGYPVTDTQYF
NA	TRBV27	NA	TRBJ1-5	TGTGCCAGTCGTCAGAGCCATTATAGCAATCAGCCCCAGCATTTT	CASRQSHYSNQPQHF
NA	TRBV24-1	NA	TRBJ1-2	TGTGCCACCAGTGACCTCCTCGGGCGTGGCTACACCTTC	CATSDLLGRGYTF
few	TRBV28	NA	TRBJ1-1	TGTGCCAGCAGTCCTCTCGGCGGGGTTGACACTGAAGCTTTCTTT	CASSPLGGVDTEAFF
NA	TRBV28	NA	TRBJ2-7	TGTGCCAGCAGTTCGACCTTATTAAGGAGTAGTGAGCAGTACTTC	CASSSTLLRSSEQYF
once	TRBV27	NA	TRBJ2-2	TGTGCCAGCAGTTTACCCCGGAAGCCCGGGGAGCTGTTTTTT	CASSLPRKPGELFF
NA	TRBV20-1	TRBD2	TRBJ2-3	TGCAGTGCTAGTTTAGCGGGAGTTGCAGATACGCAGTATTTT	CSASLAGVADTQYF
NA	TRBV5-1	NA	TRBJ2-3	TGCGCCAGCAGCTTTGCGGTTTCCACAGATACGCAGTATTTT	CASSFAVSTDTQYF
few	TRBV20-1	TRBD2	TRBJ2-7	TGCAGTGCTCCCCGACTAGCGGGGCTCCAGGAGCAGTACTTC	CSAPRLAGLQEQYF
NA	TRBV27	TRBD2	TRBJ2-3	TGTGCCAGCAGTTTTCGACTAGCTAACACAGATACGCAGTATTTT	CASSFRLANTDTQYF
few	TRBV12-3/TRBV12-4	TRBD2	TRBJ2-5	TGTGCCAGCAGACCGACTAGCGGGGGGGCCCGGGAGACCCAGTACTTC	CASRPTSGGARETQYF
NA	TRBV7-3	TRBD2	TRBJ2-1	TGTGCCAGCAGCCCAATTCCACTAGCGAGCTCCTACAATGAGCAGTTCTTC	CASSPIPLASSYNEQFF
NA	TRBV12-3/TRBV12-4	TRBD1	TRBJ2-7	TGTGCCAGCAGCACAGGGGTTAGCTCCTACGAGCAGTACTTC	CASSTGVSSYEQYF
NA	TRBV19	NA	TRBJ2-3	TGTGCCAGTAGTACCAAAGGACAGTTTTCCACAGATACGCAGTATTTT	CASSTKGQFSTDTQYF
NA	TRBV4-1	NA	TRBJ2-4	TGCGCCAGCAGCCAAGGGGCCCTAGCCAAAAACATTCAGTACTTC	CASSQGALAKNIQYF
few	TRBV10-2	NA	TRBJ2-7	TGCGCCAGCAGTGATTCAGGGGGGATGTACGAGCAGTACTTC	CASSDSGGMYEQYF
NA	TRBV6-5	TRBD2	TRBJ2-5	TGTGCCAGCAGTTACTCTCCTGGGGGGGGGACCCAGTACTTC	CASSYSPGGGTQYF
few	TRBV2	TRBD2	TRBJ2-5	TGTGCCAGCAGGCAAGCGGGGGTTGAGACCCAGTACTTC	CASRQAGVETQYF
NA	TRBV28	NA	TRBJ1-1	TGTGCCAGCAGTTTATCCGGGAACCCGAACACTGAAGCTTTCTTT	CASSLSGNPNTEAFF
few	TRBV2	TRBD2	TRBJ2-1	TGTGCCAGCAGTGATCAGGGTAGCGGGAGTCGTTCGTTCTTC	CASSDQGSGSRSFF
NA	TRBV24-1	NA	TRBJ2-5	TGTGCCACCAGTGATCTGGACAGCCAAGAGACCCAGTACTTC	CATSDLDSQETQYF
NA	TRBV24-1	TRBD1	TRBJ2-2	TGTGCCACATCGGCACAGGGGCGAACGAACACCGGGGAGCTGTTTTTT	CATSAQGRTNTGELFF
few	TRBV27	NA	TRBJ1-1	TGTGCCACCCAGTCCCAGGTCAGGAACACTGAAGCTTTCTTT	CATQSQVRNTEAFF
few	TRBV15	TRBD1	TRBJ2-7	TGTGCCACCAGCAGACGACGGGACAGACACGAGCAGTACTTC	CATSRRRDRHEQYF
few	TRBV7-6	NA	TRBJ2-7	TGTGCCAGCAGCCCGGGGGAGGGGGGCGAGCAGTACTTC	CASSPGEGGEQYF
few	TRBV28	NA	TRBJ2-5	TGTGCCAGCAGTTTACTCCCCGGCAGGCAAGAGACCCAGTACTTC	CASSLLPGRQETQYF
NA	TRBV28	NA	TRBJ1-4	TGTGCCAGCAGTTTATTGCAGCTTAATGAAAAACTGTTTTTT	CASSLLQLNEKLFF
NA	TRBV15	NA	TRBJ1-3	TGTGCCACCAGCAGAATTCCAGGACGGACCTTCTCTGGAAACACCATATATTTT	CATSRIPGRTFSGNTIYF